Below are 17 T cell receptor beta chains sequenced from a single sample in a study of technical replicates of blood from four donors (dated by TCRdb to about 2017). Receptor libraries were prepared by the immunoSEQ multiplex PCR assay. Sourced from immuneACCESS, this table was stored by TCRdb with only in-frame sequences that have V and J called. A share of the clones is absent; for the studies checked, an unresolved V gene accounts for under half, and the remainder has no known explanation. The sample contains some 89,000 clones, roughly 94% of them found a single time. The biggest ten clones account for less than 0.4% of the sample. Sequenced input: T cells isolated from PBMCs. These receptor sequences come from a human donor in good health.

The V call is TRBV10-3, the J call TRBJ1-2; 7 bases align to TRBD1. The CDR3 covers 17 residues. The J segment lost 1 base and the V segment lost 2 bases, leaving 10 bases of the junction unmatched. Germline V gives CDR1 ENHRY, CDR2 SYGVKD. The CDR3 DNA reads TGTGCCATCAGTGAGCAAACCGGACAGGACCGTAACTATGGCTACACCTTC. The encoded protein is CAISEQTGQDRNYGYTF.

The CDR3 coding sequence is TGCGCCAGCAGCCAAGATGACAGCAATTACTACGAGCAGTACTTC. This encodes CASSQDDSNYYEQYF. The chain has TRBV4-3 and TRBJ2-7, with D possibly TRBD1 on 5 matching bases. The CDR3 runs 15 residues. Germline V lookup: CDR1 LGHNA, CDR2 YSLEER. V gave up 0 bases and J gave up 3 bases, with 12 bases separating them.

The rearrangement links TRBV28 to TRBJ2-5; perhaps TRBD2 as D (6 bases). The CDR3 length is 14 residues. V was clipped by 5 bases and J by 5 bases, with 15 bases between them. Germline V gene sequence: CDR1 MDHEN, CDR2 SYDVKM. CDR3: CASSTDQGGETQYF. DNA of the CDR3: TGTGCCAGCAGTACAGATCAGGGAGGCGAGACCCAGTACTTC. Supplemented by reference TRBV28 and TRBJ2-5, the full variable domain reads DVKVTQSSRYLVKRTGEKVFLECVQDMDHENMFWYRQDPGLGLRLIYFSYDVKMKEKGDIPEGYSVSREKKERFSLILESASTNQTSMYLCASSTDQGGETQYFGPGTRLLVL.

This clone was detected once. The chain links TRBV28 to TRBJ1-4, with D tentatively TRBD1 (5 bases). This CDR3 has 14 amino acids. CDR1 MDHEN and CDR2 SYDVKM come from the germline V gene. V lost 10 bases and J lost 8, with 20 bases in between. CDR3 DNA sequence: TGTGCCACTTTCAGAAGGCAGGGTTACGAAAAACTGTTTTTT. This gives the protein CATFRRQGYEKLFF.

This chain uses TRBV5-6 with TRBJ1-1, with D possibly being TRBD1 (5 bases). Per the germline V gene, CDR1 is SGHDT and CDR2 is YYEEEE. V was cut by 4 bases and J by 4 bases, with 14 bases left in between. This CDR3 region has 14 residues. The CDR3 region is CASSPQFRGTEAFF. Written as DNA, the CDR3 is TGTGCCAGCAGCCCACAGTTTAGGGGCACTGAAGCTTTCTTT.

The chain uses TRBV7-9 and TRBJ2-7, with a possible D match to TRBD2 (7 bases). The V gene's germline CDR1 is SEHNR and CDR2 FQNEAQ (reference sequence). The germline V and J ends were trimmed by 6 bases and 6 bases, with 18 bases remaining between them. The length of the CDR3 is 14 residues. The CDR3 bases are TGTGCCAGCAGACACAGGGAGGGATCGTCCGAGCAGTACTTC. Its protein is CASRHREGSSEQYF.

The CDR3 nucleotides are TGTGCCAGCAGCTACGGGACAGGCGGAGAGCAGTACTTC. Translating gives CASSYGTGGEQYF. V is TRBV7-2 and J is TRBJ2-7; 8 positions match TRBD1. Trimming took 4 bases from V and 7 from J; bases not matched to a gene: 6. The germline V gene encodes CDR1 SGHTA and CDR2 FQGNSA. CDR3 length equals 13 residues. Filled out from reference TRBV7-2 and TRBJ2-7, the complete variable domain reads GAGVSQSPSNKVTEKGKDVELRCDPISGHTALYWYRQSLGQGLEFLIYFQGNSAPDKSGLPSDRFSAERTGGSVSTLTIQRTQQEDSAVYLCASSYGTGGEQYFGPGTRLTVT.

This chain connects TRBV4-1 to TRBJ2-2, with a tentative D call TRBD2 (5 bases). Germline CDR1 is MGHRA and CDR2 is YSYEKL. The CDR3 contains 16 residues. With 0 bases removed from V and 5 bases from J, the gap between germline ends came to 13 bases. CDR3 bases: TGCGCCAGCAGCCAAGATGCGACGGGGTGGACCGGGGAGCTGTTTTTT. Translation: CASSQDATGWTGELFF.

The chain uses TRBV27 and TRBJ1-1; D remains ambiguous. CDR1 and CDR2 (germline): MNHEY, SMNVEV (reference sequence). Trimming shortened V by 3 bases and J by 2 bases, and 7 bases separated the two germline ends. This CDR3 is built from 13 residues. In DNA, the CDR3 is TGTGCCAGCAGTTTGCAGTCTAACACTGAAGCTTTCTTT. As protein: CASSLQSNTEAFF.

The rearrangement joins TRBV7-6 to TRBJ2-2, with D maybe TRBD1 (5 bases). CDR1 is SGHVS and CDR2 is FNYEAQ in the germline V gene. Trimming left V 6 bases short and J 7 bases short, with 12 bases between. The CDR3 runs to 13 residues. This chain's CDR3 is CASSSYRGGELFF. CDR3 DNA sequence: TGTGCCAGCAGTTCCTATAGGGGCGGGGAGCTGTTTTTT.

The V and J genes are TRBV28 and TRBJ2-3; 7 bases map to TRBD2. With V trimmed by 5 bases and J by 0 bases, 5 bases remained unmatched. Germline CDR1 is MDHEN and CDR2 is SYDVKM. The CDR3 is made up of 15 amino acids. The chain's CDR3 is CASSNPSGSTDTQYF. CDR3 nucleotides: TGTGCCAGCAGTAATCCTAGCGGAAGCACAGATACGCAGTATTTT.

This clone was detected once. This chain connects TRBV27 to TRBJ2-7; D gene ambiguous. V lost 5 bases, J lost 3 bases, and 11 bases lay in between. The germline V gene encodes CDR1 MNHEY and CDR2 SMNVEV (reference sequence). The length of the CDR3 is 13 residues. The CDR3 nucleotides are TGTGCCAGCAGTGGAACAGCCAACTACGAGCAGTACTTC. Encoded protein: CASSGTANYEQYF.

The chain joins TRBV5-1 to TRBJ2-3; 9 positions agree with TRBD1. Unmatched junction bases numbered 9, after V lost 4 bases and J lost 6 bases. The CDR3 has 15 amino acids. Per germline, CDR1 SGHRS and CDR2 YFSETQ. CDR3 DNA sequence: TGCGCCAGCAGCCCGATAACAGGGGGCTCGGATACGCAGTATTTT. It yields the protein CASSPITGGSDTQYF.

The chain couples TRBV15 to TRBJ1-5; perhaps TRBD1 as D (6 bases). CDR1 LNHNV and CDR2 YYDKDF come from the germline V gene (reference sequence). Trimming cost V 0 bases and J 11 bases, with 14 bases left between them. The length of the CDR3 is 14 residues. CDR3: CATSRDRGPSTQHF. The CDR3 nucleotides read TGTGCCACCAGCAGAGACAGGGGTCCCTCGACCCAGCATTTT.

This sequence joins TRBV4-3 and TRBJ2-2; 11 nucleotides align to TRBD2. Trimming cost V 5 bases and J 3 bases; bases outside gene matches: 5. CDR1 LGHNA and CDR2 YSLEER come from the germline V gene. There are 16 residues in the CDR3. CDR3 region: CASSTGTSGYTGELFF. CDR3 nucleotide sequence: TGCGCCAGCAGCACCGGGACTAGCGGATACACCGGGGAGCTGTTTTTT.

The gene calls are TRBV5-4 and TRBJ2-7, with D perhaps TRBD2 (6 bases). The ends were cut back, 4 bases at V and 3 bases at J, with 17 bases in the middle. Germline values: CDR1 SGHNT, CDR2 YYREEE (reference sequence). This CDR3 region has 15 residues. The CDR3 sequence: CASSLNPGELYEQYF. The DNA for the CDR3 is TGTGCCAGCAGCCTGAACCCGGGAGAACTCTACGAGCAGTACTTC.

The J gene is TRBJ2-3, the V gene TRBV4-3, with 15 bases lining up with TRBD2. Germline CDR1 LGHNA, CDR2 YSLEER. This CDR3 contains 17 residues. Losses at the gene ends were 1 base for V and 5 bases for J; bases not matched to a gene: 4. The CDR3 reads CASSQGTSGRAGDTQYF. Written as DNA, the CDR3 is TGCGCCAGCAGCCAAGGGACTAGCGGGAGGGCAGGAGATACGCAGTATTTT.